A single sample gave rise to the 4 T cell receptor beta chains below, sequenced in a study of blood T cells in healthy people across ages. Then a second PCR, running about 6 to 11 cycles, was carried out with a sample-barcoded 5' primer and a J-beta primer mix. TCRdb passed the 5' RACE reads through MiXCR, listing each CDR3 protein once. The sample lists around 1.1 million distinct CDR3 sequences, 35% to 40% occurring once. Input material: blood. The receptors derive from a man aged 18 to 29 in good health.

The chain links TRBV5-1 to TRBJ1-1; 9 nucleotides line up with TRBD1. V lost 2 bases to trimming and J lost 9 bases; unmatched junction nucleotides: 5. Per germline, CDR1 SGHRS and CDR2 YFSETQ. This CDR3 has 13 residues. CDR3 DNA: TGCGCCAGCAGCTTTCTACAGGGGGCCCAAGCTTTCTTT. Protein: CASSFLQGAQAFF. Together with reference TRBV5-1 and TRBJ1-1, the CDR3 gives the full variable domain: KAGVTQTPRYLIKTRGQQVTLSCSPISGHRSVSWYQQTPGQGLQFLFEYFSETQRNKGNFPGRFSGRQFSNSRSEMNVSTLELGDSALYLCASSFLQGAQAFFGQGTRLTVV.

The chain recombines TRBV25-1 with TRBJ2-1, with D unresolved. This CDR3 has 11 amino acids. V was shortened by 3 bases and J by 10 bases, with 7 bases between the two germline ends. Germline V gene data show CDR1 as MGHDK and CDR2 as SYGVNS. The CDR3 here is CASSDYREQFF. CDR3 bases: TGTGCCAGCAGTGATTACAGAGAGCAGTTCTTC.

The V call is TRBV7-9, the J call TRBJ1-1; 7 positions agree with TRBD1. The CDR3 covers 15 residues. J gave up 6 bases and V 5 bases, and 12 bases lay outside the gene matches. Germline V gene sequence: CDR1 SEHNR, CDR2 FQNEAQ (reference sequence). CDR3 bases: TGTGCCAGCAGCCGATCGAGACAGGGCTCGGCTGAAGCTTTCTTT. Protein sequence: CASSRSRQGSAEAFF.

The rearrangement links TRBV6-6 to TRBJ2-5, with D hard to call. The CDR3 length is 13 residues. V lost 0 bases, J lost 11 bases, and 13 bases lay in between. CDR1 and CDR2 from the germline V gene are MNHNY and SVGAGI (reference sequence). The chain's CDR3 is CASSYSGYNEQYF. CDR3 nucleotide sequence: TGTGCCAGCAGTTACTCGGGTTACAATGAGCAGTACTTC.